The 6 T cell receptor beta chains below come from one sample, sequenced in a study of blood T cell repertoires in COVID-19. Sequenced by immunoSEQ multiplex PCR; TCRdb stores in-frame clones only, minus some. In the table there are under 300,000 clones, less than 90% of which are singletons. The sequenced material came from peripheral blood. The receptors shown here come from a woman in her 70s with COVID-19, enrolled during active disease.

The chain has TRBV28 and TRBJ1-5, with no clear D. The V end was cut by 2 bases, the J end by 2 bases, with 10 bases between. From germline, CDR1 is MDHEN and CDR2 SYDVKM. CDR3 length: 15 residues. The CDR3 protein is CASSLRQPGNQPQHF. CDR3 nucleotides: TGTGCCAGCAGTTTAAGACAACCCGGCAATCAGCCCCAGCATTTT.

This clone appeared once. CDR3 nucleotide sequence: TGTGCCTGGAGTTCCGCTAGCGGGGGTTCCACAGATACGCAGTATTTT. It specifies CAWSSASGGSTDTQYF. The V and J genes are TRBV30 and TRBJ2-3; 10 bases line up with TRBD2. V trimming: 2 bases; J trimming: 2 bases; junction bases outside the gene matches: 7. The CDR3 has 16 amino acids. CDR1 is GTSNPN, CDR2 SVGIG, per germline (reference sequence).

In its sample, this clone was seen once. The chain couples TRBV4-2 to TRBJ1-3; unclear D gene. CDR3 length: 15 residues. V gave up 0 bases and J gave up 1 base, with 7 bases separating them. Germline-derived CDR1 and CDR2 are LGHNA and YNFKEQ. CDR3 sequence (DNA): TGTGCCAGCAGCCAAGATGGCTTATCTGGAAACACCATATATTTT. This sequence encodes CASSQDGLSGNTIYF.

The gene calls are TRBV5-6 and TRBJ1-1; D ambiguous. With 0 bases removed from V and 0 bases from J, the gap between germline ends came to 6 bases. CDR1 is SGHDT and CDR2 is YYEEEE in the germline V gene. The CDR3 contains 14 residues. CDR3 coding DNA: TGTGCCAGCAGCTTGGCGGCGGTGAACACTGAAGCTTTCTTT. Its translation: CASSLAAVNTEAFF.

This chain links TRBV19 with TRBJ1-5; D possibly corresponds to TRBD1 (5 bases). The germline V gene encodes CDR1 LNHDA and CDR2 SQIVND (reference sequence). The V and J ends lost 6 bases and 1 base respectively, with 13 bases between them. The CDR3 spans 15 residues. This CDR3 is CASRINGGSNQPQHF. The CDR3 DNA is TGTGCCAGTAGAATCAACGGGGGAAGCAATCAGCCCCAGCATTTT. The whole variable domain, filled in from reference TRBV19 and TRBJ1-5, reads DGGITQSPKYLFRKEGQNVTLSCEQNLNHDAMYWYRQDPGQGLRLIYYSQIVNDFQKGDIAEGYSVSREKKESFPLTVTSAQKNPTAFYLCASRINGGSNQPQHFGDGTRLSIL.

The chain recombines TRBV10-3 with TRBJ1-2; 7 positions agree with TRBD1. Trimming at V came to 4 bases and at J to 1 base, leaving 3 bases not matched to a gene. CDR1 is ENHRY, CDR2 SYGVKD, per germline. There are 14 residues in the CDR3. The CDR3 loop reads CAISAGGLNYGYTF. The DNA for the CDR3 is TGTGCCATCAGTGCAGGGGGGCTTAACTATGGCTACACCTTC.